This entry lists 8 T cell receptor beta chains sequenced from one sample in a study of cytomegalovirus exposure and HLA in healthy donors. The PCR contained 60 Vbeta and 13 Jbeta primers. Assay used: immunoSEQ multiplex PCR; TCRdb lists only in-frame clones, some missing. The sample shows approximately 250,000 clones, around 78% of them seen only once. Sequencing used PBMCs. These receptor sequences come from a boy aged 10-17 years in good health and CMV-seronegative.

The V and J genes are TRBV6-1 and TRBJ2-3; 10 bases are a match to TRBD2. There are 14 residues in the CDR3. V shed 8 bases and J 6 bases; nucleotides not matched to a gene: 8. In germline, CDR1 is MNHNS, CDR2 SASEGT. In DNA, the CDR3 is TGTGCCAGCGTAAGCGGGGGGGAGGTCGATACGCAGTATTTT. Translated: CASVSGGEVDTQYF.

The rearrangement uses TRBV6-1 and TRBJ1-3; TRBD1 agrees at 9 bases. Germline CDR1 MNHNS, CDR2 SASEGT. The trim removed 11 bases at V and 1 base at J, leaving 9 bases unmatched. The CDR3 loop spans 15 amino acids. For the CDR3, the DNA is TGTGCCGTACTACAGGGGGCTCGTTCTGGAAACACCATATATTTT. It is translated as CAVLQGARSGNTIYF.

A word on this clone: Mismatch with germline at one junction end may stem from a read error. The chain couples TRBV9 to TRBJ1-1, with 12 nucleotides matching TRBD1. This CDR3 spans 13 amino acids. CDR1 is SGDLS and CDR2 is YYNGEE in the germline V gene. The DNA of the CDR3 is TGTGCCAGCAGCCGGGGGACAGGGGGCCCGAGCCCCTTT. Its protein product is CASSRGTGGPSPF.

The V and J genes are TRBV13 and TRBJ2-6; D might be TRBD1 (6 bases). Germline loops: CDR1 PRHDT, CDR2 FYEKMQ (reference sequence). The CDR3 contains 19 residues. With 4 bases removed from V and 2 bases from J, the gap between germline ends came to 21 bases. The CDR3 sequence: CASSSYQQKQGAGANVLTF. In DNA form, the CDR3 reads TGTGCCAGCAGCTCATACCAGCAGAAACAGGGCGCTGGGGCCAACGTCCTGACTTTC. The variable domain in full, completed from reference TRBV13 and TRBJ2-6, reads AAGVIQSPRHLIKEKRETATLKCYPIPRHDTVYWYQQGPGQDPQFLISFYEKMQSDKGSIPDRFSAQQFSDYHSELNMSSLELGDSALYFCASSSYQQKQGAGANVLTFGAGSRLTVL.

This rearrangement joins TRBV13 to TRBJ1-1; a possible D gene is TRBD1 (5 bases). Germline V gene sequence: CDR1 PRHDT, CDR2 FYEKMQ (reference sequence). The V end lost 5 bases, the J end lost 4 bases, and 20 bases lay between the germline ends. The CDR3 extends over 16 amino acids. The CDR3 DNA follows: TGTGCCAGCAGCCCACCACCCGGGGGAGGTGGCACTGAAGCTTTCTTT. Protein: CASSPPPGGGGTEAFF.

The chain uses TRBV5-1 and TRBJ1-1; D is ambiguous. V dropped 0 bases and J dropped 0 bases, with 12 bases sitting between them. Germline lookup yields CDR1 SGHRS and CDR2 YFSETQ. This CDR3 spans 16 amino acids. The DNA of the CDR3 is TGCGCCAGCAGCTTGGCCCCACAGACCATGAACACTGAAGCTTTCTTT. It codes for CASSLAPQTMNTEAFF.

This clone was detected only once. The gene calls are TRBV5-1 and TRBJ2-5, with TRBD1 matching 7 bases. The V gene's germline CDR1 is SGHRS and CDR2 YFSETQ. V lost 5 bases to trimming and J lost 4 bases; unmatched junction nucleotides: 8. The CDR3 loop spans 14 amino acids. The CDR3 protein is CASSPEGAGETQYF. The CDR3 DNA sequence: TGCGCCAGCAGTCCCGAGGGGGCCGGAGAGACCCAGTACTTC.

This clone appeared a single time. Sequence at one end of the junction differs from germline and may be a read error. This chain links TRBV7-9 with TRBJ2-3; TRBD2 agrees at 10 bases. This CDR3 is built from 12 residues. The V gene's germline CDR1 is SEHNR and CDR2 FQNEAQ (reference sequence). Here the CDR3 reads CASSPTSGKWNF. CDR3 DNA sequence: TGTGCCAGCAGCCCTACTAGCGGGAAATGGAATTTT.